Following are 21 T cell receptor beta chains from one sample sequenced in a study of CD8 T cells in ankylosing spondylitis. TCRdb used MiXCR to reprocess the 5' RACE reads, holding one entry per CDR3 protein. This repertoire shows around 180,000 distinct CDR3 sequences, about 20% found once; its top ten account for approximately 4%. Sequencing was performed on blood, either unsorted or a sorted T cell fraction (not recorded which). The receptor source for this set is a male donor between 5 and 29 years old with ankylosing spondylitis or in good health (not recorded which).

In this sample, this clonotype turned up many times. The chain couples TRBV7-9 to TRBJ2-1, with a weak D call TRBD1 (5 bases). The CDR3 runs to 17 residues. The germline V gene has CDR1 SEHNR and CDR2 FQNEAQ (reference sequence). Deletions cut 0 bases from V and 5 bases from J, with 17 bases between. CDR3 residues: CASSLAASAGADNEQFF. The CDR3 DNA reads as TGTGCCAGCAGCTTAGCGGCTTCGGCTGGGGCGGACAATGAGCAGTTCTTC.

This clonotype was seen ten or more times. The rearrangement uses TRBV20-1 and TRBJ2-7; the match to TRBD2 covers 7 bases. CDR3 length equals 14 residues. V lost 3 bases and J lost 3; bases outside the gene matches: 8. Germline CDR1 is DFQATT and CDR2 is SNEGSKA (reference sequence). The CDR3, as DNA: TGCAGTGCTAGGAGCCCAGCGGGGCACTACGAGCAGTACTTC. This codes for CSARSPAGHYEQYF.

At least ten counts were recorded for this clonotype. V and J are TRBV7-2 and TRBJ2-5; 16 nucleotides align to TRBD2. V lost 4 bases, J lost 1 base, and 6 bases stayed unmatched. This CDR3 contains 18 residues. Germline V gene lookup returns CDR1 SGHTA and CDR2 FQGNSA. The CDR3 bases are TGTGCCAGCAGCTCAGGGACTAGCGGGAGGGGGTTCCAAGAGACCCAGTACTTC. Its protein product is CASSSGTSGRGFQETQYF.

This chain connects TRBV7-9 to TRBJ2-7; TRBD1 might be the D (5 bases). V lost 6 bases and J lost 3, with 24 bases in between. The CDR3 totals 17 residues. CDR1 SEHNR and CDR2 FQNEAQ come from the germline V gene (reference sequence). The CDR3 DNA follows: TGTGCCAGCAGTCACACCGGCCCGACAGTAAGAGACTACGAGCAGTACTTC. Translation gives CASSHTGPTVRDYEQYF.

The sample holds many counts of this clonotype. The chain is built from TRBV29-1 and TRBJ2-2; D possibly corresponds to TRBD1 (6 bases). The germline gives CDR1 SQVTM, CDR2 ANQGSEA. This CDR3 is 14 amino acids long. V gave up 8 bases and J gave up 2 bases, with 15 bases separating them. CDR3 DNA: TGCAGCCTCTTCCGGGACATAAACACCGGGGAGCTGTTTTTT. Its protein is CSLFRDINTGELFF.

This clonotype has ten or more counts. This chain connects TRBV7-2 to TRBJ2-2; TRBD2 matches 10 bases. V was clipped by 4 bases and J by 7 bases; unmatched bases: 3. Per germline, CDR1 SGHTA and CDR2 FQGNSA. This CDR3 contains 14 residues. The CDR3 reads CASSSLAGVGELFF. The CDR3 DNA reads TGTGCCAGCAGCTCCCTAGCGGGAGTCGGGGAGCTGTTTTTT.

This clonotype was seen many times. The CDR3, as DNA: TGTGCCAGCAGTTACTCAAGCGGGCGGGCAGGCGATAATTCACCCCTCCACTTT. This encodes CASSYSSGRAGDNSPLHF. The chain is built from TRBV6-5 and TRBJ1-6; D remains unclear. V lost 0 bases and J 5 bases, leaving 17 bases between the germline ends. Germline CDR1 is MNHEY and CDR2 is SVGAGI. CDR3 size: 18 residues.

This clonotype was seen ten or more times. V gene TRBV5-1 combines with J gene TRBJ2-1; unclear D gene. Germline CDR1 reads SGHRS; CDR2 reads YFSETQ. V lost 0 bases, J lost 7 bases, and 17 bases lay in between. The CDR3 totals 16 residues. This CDR3 is CASSLVVSLGGNEQFF. CDR3 DNA sequence: TGCGCCAGCAGCTTGGTCGTGAGTTTGGGTGGAAATGAGCAGTTCTTC.

This clonotype has a count of ten or more. The chain carries TRBV3-1 and TRBJ2-3; D gene unclear. The CDR3 spans 15 residues. Germline CDR1 reads LGHDT; CDR2 reads YNNKEL (reference sequence). Trimming cost V 4 bases and J 0 bases, with 11 bases left between them. The CDR3: CASSPIGRSTDTQYF. The DNA for the CDR3 is TGTGCCAGCAGCCCAATTGGACGGAGCACAGATACGCAGTATTTT.

This clonotype occurred many times. The chain employs TRBV4-1 and TRBJ2-1; the D gene is possibly TRBD2 (5 bases). The CDR3 runs to 15 residues. Trimming pared 0 bases from V and 7 bases from J, leaving 13 bases between. Germline loops: CDR1 MGHRA, CDR2 YSYEKL. DNA of the CDR3: TGCGCCAGCAGCCAAGAAATCGGACTTGCAAATGAGCAGTTCTTC. Residues: CASSQEIGLANEQFF.

This clonotype was counted at least ten times. The chain has TRBV2 and TRBJ2-7, with 11 bases identical to TRBD1. This CDR3 has 16 amino acids. Losses at the gene ends were 4 bases for V and 2 bases for J; bases not matched to a gene: 7. Germline assignment: CDR1 SNHLY and CDR2 FYNNEI. In DNA form, the CDR3 reads TGTGCCAGCAGTGTTGGGGACAGGGGGGTGACCTACGAGCAGTACGTC. As protein: CASSVGDRGVTYEQYV.

This clonotype turned up a few times. The chain employs TRBV11-3 and TRBJ2-1; D is possibly TRBD1 or TRBD2 (5 bases each). V was trimmed by 5 bases and J by 0 bases, leaving 17 bases between them. This CDR3 has 17 amino acids. CDR1 and CDR2 (germline): SGHNT, YENEEA. CDR3 DNA: TGTGCCAGCAGCCTCCAAACCCCGGGGACCTCCTACAATGAGCAGTTCTTC. Its protein is CASSLQTPGTSYNEQFF. The entire variable domain, with the rest obtained from reference TRBV11-3 and TRBJ2-1, is as follows: EAGVVQSPRYKIIEKKQPVAFWCNPISGHNTLYWYLQNLGQGPELLIRYENEEAVDDSQLPKDRFSAERLKGVDSTLKIQPAELGDSAVYLCASSLQTPGTSYNEQFFGPGTRLTVL.

This clonotype was counted at least ten times. The rearrangement links TRBV28 to TRBJ1-1; D remains unclear. CDR3 length equals 14 residues. Germline V gene sequence: CDR1 MDHEN, CDR2 SYDVKM. Trimming shortened V by 6 bases and J by 6 bases, and 17 bases separated the two germline ends. Here the CDR3 DNA reads TGTGCCAGCAGCACACATACAGCTTCCCCTGAAGCTTTCTTT. Its translation: CASSTHTASPEAFF. The whole variable domain, remainder taken from reference TRBV28 and TRBJ1-1, is DVKVTQSSRYLVKRTGEKVFLECVQDMDHENMFWYRQDPGLGLRLIYFSYDVKMKEKGDIPEGYSVSREKKERFSLILESASTNQTSMYLCASSTHTASPEAFFGQGTRLTVV.

This clonotype was recorded at least ten times. The DNA of the CDR3 is TGCGCCAGCAGTGAAGGAGCGACAAATGAAAAACTGTTTTTT. Translated, it gives CASSEGATNEKLFF. The chain carries TRBV10-1 and TRBJ1-4; D not certain. Between the trimmed V and J ends, which lost 3 bases and 5 bases, there was a span of 10 bases. The CDR3 consists of 14 residues. The V gene's germline CDR1 is WNHNN and CDR2 SYGVQD (reference sequence).

This clonotype was counted ten times or more. J is TRBJ1-1 and V is TRBV9; possible D gene TRBD1, 6 bases. Germline V gene lookup returns CDR1 SGDLS and CDR2 YYNGEE. This CDR3 has 12 residues. V lost 4 bases and J lost 6, with 10 bases in between. DNA for the CDR3: TGTGCCAGCAGCACAGGGTATTCTGAAGCTTTCTTT. It translates to CASSTGYSEAFF.

This clonotype was counted ten times or more. V usage is TRBV5-5 and J usage is TRBJ2-2, with D perhaps matching TRBD1 or TRBD2 (5 bases each). Germline V gene lookup returns CDR1 SGHKS and CDR2 YYEKEE (reference sequence). This CDR3 spans 15 amino acids. V shed 2 bases and J shed 3 bases, with 11 bases lying between them. The CDR3 coding sequence is TGTGCCAGCAGCTTAGAGGGACCATACACCGGGGAGCTGTTTTTT. Translating gives CASSLEGPYTGELFF.

The chain has TRBV29-1 and TRBJ2-1; 8 bases map to TRBD2. This CDR3 spans 13 amino acids. Germline values: CDR1 SQVTM, CDR2 ANQGSEA. The ends lost 3 bases at V and 6 bases at J; junction bases unmatched: 4. The CDR3 region is CSVDGTSGNEQFF. The CDR3 DNA reads TGCAGCGTTGATGGCACTAGCGGCAATGAGCAGTTCTTC.

Many counts were recorded for this clonotype. The chain uses TRBV21-1 and TRBJ2-7. TRBV21-1 is given as a pseudogene. The CDR3 runs 14 residues. CDR3 bases: TGTGCCAGCAGCCCAGGCGAAGGGCTCTACGAGCAGTACGTC. This codes for CASSPGEGLYEQYV.

This clonotype was detected many times. The genes are TRBV12-3 or TRBV12-4 and TRBJ2-1; 9 nucleotides align to TRBD2. The CDR3 has 15 amino acids. Trimming took 5 bases from V and 7 from J; bases not matched to a gene: 9. DNA of the CDR3: TGTGCCAGCAGTATGGGTAATAGCGGGAGTAATGAGCAGTTCTTC. Protein sequence: CASSMGNSGSNEQFF.

This clonotype was seen ten or more times. J is TRBJ1-3 and V is TRBV7-2, with 9 positions matching TRBD1. The CDR3 runs 16 residues. The J segment lost 3 bases and the V segment lost 5 bases, leaving 8 bases of the junction unmatched. Germline CDR1 and CDR2: SGHTA and FQGNSA. The CDR3 sequence is CASSRQADRGGNTIYF. The CDR3 coding sequence is TGTGCCAGCAGCCGCCAGGCGGACAGGGGTGGAAACACCATATATTTT.

The chain uses TRBV20-1 and TRBJ2-1, with unresolved D. The germline V gene encodes CDR1 DFQATT and CDR2 SNEGSKA (reference sequence). Between the trimmed V and J ends, which lost 7 bases and 6 bases, there was a span of 10 bases. The CDR3 consists of 11 residues. The CDR3: CSGGWTNEQFF. For the CDR3, the DNA is TGCAGTGGGGGTTGGACCAATGAGCAGTTCTTC.